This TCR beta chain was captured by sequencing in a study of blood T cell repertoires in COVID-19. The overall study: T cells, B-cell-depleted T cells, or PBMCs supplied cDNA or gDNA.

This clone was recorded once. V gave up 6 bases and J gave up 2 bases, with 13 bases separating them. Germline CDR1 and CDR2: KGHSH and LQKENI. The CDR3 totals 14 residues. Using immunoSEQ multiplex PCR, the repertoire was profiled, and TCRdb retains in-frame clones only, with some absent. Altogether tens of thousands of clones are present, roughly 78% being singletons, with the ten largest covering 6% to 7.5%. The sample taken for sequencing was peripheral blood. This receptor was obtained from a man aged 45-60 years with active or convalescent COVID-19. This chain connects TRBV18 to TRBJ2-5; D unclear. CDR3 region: CASSPYVQQETQYF. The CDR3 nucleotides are TGTGCCAGCTCCCCCTACGTTCAACAAGAGACCCAGTACTTC. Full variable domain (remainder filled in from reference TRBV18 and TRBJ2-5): NAGVMQNPRHLVRRRGQEARLRCSPMKGHSHVYWYRQLPEEGLKFMVYLQKENIIDESGMPKERFSAEFPKEGPSILRIQQVVRGDSAAYFCASSPYVQQETQYFGPGTRLLVL.